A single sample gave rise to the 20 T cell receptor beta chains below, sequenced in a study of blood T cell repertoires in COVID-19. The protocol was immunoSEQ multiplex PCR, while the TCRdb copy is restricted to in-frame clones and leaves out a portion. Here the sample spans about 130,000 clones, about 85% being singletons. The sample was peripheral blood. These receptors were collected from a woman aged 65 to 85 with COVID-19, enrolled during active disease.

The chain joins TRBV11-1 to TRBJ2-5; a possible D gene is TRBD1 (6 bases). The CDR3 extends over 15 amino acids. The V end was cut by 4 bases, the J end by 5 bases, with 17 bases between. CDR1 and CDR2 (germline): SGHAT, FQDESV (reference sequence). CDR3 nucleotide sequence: TGTGCCAGCAGCTCATCCCGGGACAATTTGGAGACCCAGTACTTC. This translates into CASSSSRDNLETQYF.

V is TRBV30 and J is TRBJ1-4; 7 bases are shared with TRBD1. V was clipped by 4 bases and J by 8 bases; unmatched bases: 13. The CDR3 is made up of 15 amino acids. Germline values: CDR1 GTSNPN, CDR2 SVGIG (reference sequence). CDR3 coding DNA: TGTGCCTGGACTCCAGGGGACAGAGATCGCGAAAAACTGTTTTTT. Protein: CAWTPGDRDREKLFF.

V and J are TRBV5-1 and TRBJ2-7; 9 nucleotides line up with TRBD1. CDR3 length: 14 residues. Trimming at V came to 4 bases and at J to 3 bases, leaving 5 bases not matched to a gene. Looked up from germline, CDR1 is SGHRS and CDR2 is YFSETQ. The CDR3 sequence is CASSPGGQGYEQYF. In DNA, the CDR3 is TGCGCCAGCAGCCCGGGGGGACAGGGCTACGAGCAGTACTTC.

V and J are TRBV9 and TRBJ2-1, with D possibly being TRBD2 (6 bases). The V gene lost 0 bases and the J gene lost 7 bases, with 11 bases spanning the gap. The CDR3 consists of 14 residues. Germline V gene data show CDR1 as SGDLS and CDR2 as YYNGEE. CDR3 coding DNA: TGTGCCAGCAGCGTAGGCGGGACTGGGAATGAGCAGTTCTTC. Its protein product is CASSVGGTGNEQFF.

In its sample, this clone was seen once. CDR3 DNA: TGTGCCAGCAGTGAATTCCATAATGAAAAACTGTTTTTT. Its protein product is CASSEFHNEKLFF. V gene TRBV6-1 combines with J gene TRBJ1-4; D is undetermined. This CDR3 is 13 amino acids long. V was clipped by 2 bases and J by 4 bases, with 5 bases between them. Germline V gene lookup returns CDR1 MNHNS and CDR2 SASEGT.

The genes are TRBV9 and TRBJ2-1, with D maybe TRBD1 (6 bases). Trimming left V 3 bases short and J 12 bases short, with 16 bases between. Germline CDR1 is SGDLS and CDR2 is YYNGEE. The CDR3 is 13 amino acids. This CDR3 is CASSATLGDTQFF. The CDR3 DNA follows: TGTGCCAGCAGCGCGACCCTCGGGGACACGCAGTTCTTC.

The CDR3 bases are TGTGCCAGTATGGACAGATTAAATTCACCCCTCCACTTT. The encoded protein is CASMDRLNSPLHF. This chain uses TRBV19 with TRBJ1-6, with D perhaps matching TRBD1 (6 bases). The length of the CDR3 is 13 residues. CDR1 and CDR2 from the germline V gene are LNHDA and SQIVND (reference sequence). V was shortened by 7 bases and J by 7 bases, with 11 bases between the two germline ends.

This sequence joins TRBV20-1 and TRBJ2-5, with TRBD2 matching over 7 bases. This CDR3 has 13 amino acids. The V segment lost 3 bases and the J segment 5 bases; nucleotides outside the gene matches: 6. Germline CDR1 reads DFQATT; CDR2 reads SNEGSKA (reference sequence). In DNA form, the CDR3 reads TGCAGTGCTAGTGGCTCCGGGGGGGAGACCCAGTACTTC. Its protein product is CSASGSGGETQYF.

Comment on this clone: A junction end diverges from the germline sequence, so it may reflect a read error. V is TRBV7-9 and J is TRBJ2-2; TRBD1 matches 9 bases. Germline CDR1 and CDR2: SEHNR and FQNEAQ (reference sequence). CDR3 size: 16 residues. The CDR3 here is CASTLTGGVRSGELFF. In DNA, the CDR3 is TGTGCCAGCACCTTAACAGGGGGCGTTCGTAGCGGGGAGCTGTTTTTT.

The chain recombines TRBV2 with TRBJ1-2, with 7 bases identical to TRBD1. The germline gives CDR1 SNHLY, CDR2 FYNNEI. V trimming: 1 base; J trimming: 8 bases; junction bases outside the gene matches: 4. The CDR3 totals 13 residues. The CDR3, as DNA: TGTGCCAGCAGTGAAGAGGGGGCTAGAGGCTACACCTTC. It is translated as CASSEEGARGYTF.

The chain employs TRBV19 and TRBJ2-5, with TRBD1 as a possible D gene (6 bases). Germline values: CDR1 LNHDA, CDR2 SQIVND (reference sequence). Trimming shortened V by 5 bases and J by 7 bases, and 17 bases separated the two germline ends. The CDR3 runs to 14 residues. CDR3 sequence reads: CASSDWGQGWTQYF. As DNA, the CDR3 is TGTGCCAGTAGTGACTGGGGTCAGGGGTGGACCCAGTACTTC.

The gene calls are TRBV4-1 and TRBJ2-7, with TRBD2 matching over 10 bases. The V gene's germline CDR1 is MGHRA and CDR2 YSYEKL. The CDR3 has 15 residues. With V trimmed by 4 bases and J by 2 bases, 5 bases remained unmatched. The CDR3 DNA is TGCGCCAGCAGCCCCTACCTAGCGGGGGCCTACGAGCAGTACTTC. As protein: CASSPYLAGAYEQYF.

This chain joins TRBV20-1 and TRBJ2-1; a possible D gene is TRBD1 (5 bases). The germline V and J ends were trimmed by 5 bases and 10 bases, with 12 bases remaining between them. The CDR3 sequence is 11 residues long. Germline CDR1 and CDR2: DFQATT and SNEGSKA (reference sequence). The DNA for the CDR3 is TGCAGTGCTCCCCGACAGACCGAGCAGTTCTTC. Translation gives CSAPRQTEQFF.

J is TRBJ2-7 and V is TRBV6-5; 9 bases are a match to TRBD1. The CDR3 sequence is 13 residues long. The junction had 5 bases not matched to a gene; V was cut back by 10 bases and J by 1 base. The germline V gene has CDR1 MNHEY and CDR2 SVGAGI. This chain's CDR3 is CATKTGGSYEQYF. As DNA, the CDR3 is TGTGCCACTAAGACAGGGGGGTCCTACGAGCAGTACTTC.

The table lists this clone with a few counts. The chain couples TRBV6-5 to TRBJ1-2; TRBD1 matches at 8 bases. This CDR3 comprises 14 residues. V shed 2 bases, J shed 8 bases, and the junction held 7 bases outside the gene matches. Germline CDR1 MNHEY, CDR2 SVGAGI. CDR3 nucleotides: TGTGCCAGCAGTTACACTGGACAGGGAAGGGGCTACACCTTC. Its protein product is CASSYTGQGRGYTF.

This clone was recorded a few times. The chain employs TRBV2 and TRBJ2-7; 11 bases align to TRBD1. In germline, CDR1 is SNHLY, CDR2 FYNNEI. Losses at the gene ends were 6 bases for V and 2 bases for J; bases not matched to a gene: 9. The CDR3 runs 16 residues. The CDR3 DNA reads TGTGCCAGCAGAGACAGGGGACAGGGGGTCGCCTACGAGCAGTACTTC. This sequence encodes CASRDRGQGVAYEQYF.

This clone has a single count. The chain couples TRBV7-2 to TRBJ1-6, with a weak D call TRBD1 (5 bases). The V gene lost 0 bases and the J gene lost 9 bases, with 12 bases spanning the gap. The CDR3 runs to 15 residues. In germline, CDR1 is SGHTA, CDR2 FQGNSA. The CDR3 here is CASSLALGEGSPLHF. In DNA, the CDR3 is TGTGCCAGCAGCTTAGCGCTAGGGGAGGGTTCACCCCTCCACTTT. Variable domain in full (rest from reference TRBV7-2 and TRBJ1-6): GAGVSQSPSNKVTEKGKDVELRCDPISGHTALYWYRQSLGQGLEFLIYFQGNSAPDKSGLPSDRFSAERTGGSVSTLTIQRTQQEDSAVYLCASSLALGEGSPLHFGNGTRLTVT.

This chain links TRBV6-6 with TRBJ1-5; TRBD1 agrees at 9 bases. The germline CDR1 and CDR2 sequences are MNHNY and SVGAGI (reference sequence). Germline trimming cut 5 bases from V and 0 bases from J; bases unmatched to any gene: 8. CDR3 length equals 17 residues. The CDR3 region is CASSPRTGDYSNQPQHF. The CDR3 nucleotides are TGTGCCAGCAGTCCGCGGACAGGGGATTATAGCAATCAGCCCCAGCATTTT.

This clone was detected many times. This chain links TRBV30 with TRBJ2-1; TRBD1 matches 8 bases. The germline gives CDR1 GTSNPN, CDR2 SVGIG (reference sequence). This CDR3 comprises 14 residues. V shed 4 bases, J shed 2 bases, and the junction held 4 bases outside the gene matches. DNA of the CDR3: TGTGCCTGGACGCCAGGGGGCCCCTACAATGAGCAGTTCTTC. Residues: CAWTPGGPYNEQFF.

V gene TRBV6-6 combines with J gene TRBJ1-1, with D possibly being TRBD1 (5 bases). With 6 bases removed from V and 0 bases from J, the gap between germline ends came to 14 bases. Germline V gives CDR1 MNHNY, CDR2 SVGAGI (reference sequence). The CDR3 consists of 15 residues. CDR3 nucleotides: TGTGCCAGCAGCCACGGGGGAGTCATGAACACTGAAGCTTTCTTT. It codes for CASSHGGVMNTEAFF.